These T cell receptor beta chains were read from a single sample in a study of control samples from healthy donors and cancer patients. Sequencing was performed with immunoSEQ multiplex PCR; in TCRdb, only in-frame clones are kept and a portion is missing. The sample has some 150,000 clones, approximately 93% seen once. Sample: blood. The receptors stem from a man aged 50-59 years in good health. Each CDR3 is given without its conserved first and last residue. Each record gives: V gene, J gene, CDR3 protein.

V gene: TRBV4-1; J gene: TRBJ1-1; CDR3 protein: ASSQDYKNTEAF
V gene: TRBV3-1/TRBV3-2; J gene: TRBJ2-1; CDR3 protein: ASSQGGAERSPLNEQF
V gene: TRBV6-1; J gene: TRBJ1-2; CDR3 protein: ASSEGTAALYGYT
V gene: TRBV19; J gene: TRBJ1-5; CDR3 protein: ASSIRQGAGQPQH
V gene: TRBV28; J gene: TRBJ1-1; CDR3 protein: ASSLGGQGVSEAF
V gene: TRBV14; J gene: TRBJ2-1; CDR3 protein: ASSARTGNGREYNEQF
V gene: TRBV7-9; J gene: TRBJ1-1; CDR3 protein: ASSLRQGVNTEAF
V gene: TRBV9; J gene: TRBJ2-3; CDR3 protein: ASSVVGQSTDTQY
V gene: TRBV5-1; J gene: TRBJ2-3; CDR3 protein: ASSLEQQISTDTQY
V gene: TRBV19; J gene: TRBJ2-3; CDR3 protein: ASRGSGRVDTQY
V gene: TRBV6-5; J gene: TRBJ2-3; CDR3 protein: ATSPRSGSTDTQY
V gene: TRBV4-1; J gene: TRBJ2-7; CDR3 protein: ASSQGTSGRAWSYEQY
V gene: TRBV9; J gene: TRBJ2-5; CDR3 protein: ASSAGTGETQY
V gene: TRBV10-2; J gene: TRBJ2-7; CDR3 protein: ASRETGRTYEQY
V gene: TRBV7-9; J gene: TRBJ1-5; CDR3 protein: ASSGDGGQPQH
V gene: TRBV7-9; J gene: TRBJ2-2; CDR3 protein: ASSFAGSRGLSAGELF
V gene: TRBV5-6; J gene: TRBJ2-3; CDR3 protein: ASSFQSADTQY
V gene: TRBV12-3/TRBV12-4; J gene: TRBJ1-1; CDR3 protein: ASTQDRPNEAF
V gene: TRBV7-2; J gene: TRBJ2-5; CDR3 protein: ASGRGTVPTETQY
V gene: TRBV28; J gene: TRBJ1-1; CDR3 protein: ASSLGDRRNTEAF
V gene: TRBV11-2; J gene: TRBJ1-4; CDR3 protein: ASSFGRGNEKLF
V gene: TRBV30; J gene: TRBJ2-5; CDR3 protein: AWSVGRAQETQY
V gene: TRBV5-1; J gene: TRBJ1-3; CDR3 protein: ASSVSGTAGNTIY
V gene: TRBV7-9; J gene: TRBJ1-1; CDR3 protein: ASSYRQGKDTEAF
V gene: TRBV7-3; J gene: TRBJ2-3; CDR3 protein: ASSLTSGGGAAGALKVDTQY
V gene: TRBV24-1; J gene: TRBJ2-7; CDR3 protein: ATSDPGTGGYEQY
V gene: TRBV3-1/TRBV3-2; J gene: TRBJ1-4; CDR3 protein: ASSQGEKLF
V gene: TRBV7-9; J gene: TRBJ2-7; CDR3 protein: ASSGRQGMHEQY
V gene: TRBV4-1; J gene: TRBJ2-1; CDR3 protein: ASSQDKGLGSSYNEQF
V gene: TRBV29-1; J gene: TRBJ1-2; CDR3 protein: SVETGGHGGYT
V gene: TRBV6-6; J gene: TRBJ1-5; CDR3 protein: ASSYSTGGYQPQH
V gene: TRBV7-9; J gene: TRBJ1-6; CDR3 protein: ASSVPALH
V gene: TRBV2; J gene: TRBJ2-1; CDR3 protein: ASSRIQGRNEQF
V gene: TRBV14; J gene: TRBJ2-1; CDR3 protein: ASSQDYNEQF
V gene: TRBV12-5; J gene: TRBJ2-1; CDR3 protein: ASGGGPSFLNEQF
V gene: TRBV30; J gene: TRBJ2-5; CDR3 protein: AWSGGQGSETQY
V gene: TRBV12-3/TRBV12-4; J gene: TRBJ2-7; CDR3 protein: ASSFRQGHEQY
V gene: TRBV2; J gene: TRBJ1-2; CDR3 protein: ASSPEGLDLGT
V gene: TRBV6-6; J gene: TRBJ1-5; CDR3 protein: ASSQGGEISNQPQH
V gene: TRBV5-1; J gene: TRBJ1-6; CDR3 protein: ASSYLGPAANSPLH
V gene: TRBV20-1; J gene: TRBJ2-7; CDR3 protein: SASRPSGMTVYEQY
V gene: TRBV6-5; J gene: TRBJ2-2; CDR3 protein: ATGLAARNTGELF
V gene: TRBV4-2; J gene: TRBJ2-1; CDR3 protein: ASSQDPSSYNEQF
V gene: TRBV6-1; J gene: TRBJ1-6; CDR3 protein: ASSDMTGLGNNSPLH
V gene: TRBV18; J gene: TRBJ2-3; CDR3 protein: ASSPFAGGPSDTQY
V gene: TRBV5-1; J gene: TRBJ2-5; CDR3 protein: ASSPGQGRNQETQY
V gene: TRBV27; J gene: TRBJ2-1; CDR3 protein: ASSLIGNEQF
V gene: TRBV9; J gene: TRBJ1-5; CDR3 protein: ASSQTGGNQPQH
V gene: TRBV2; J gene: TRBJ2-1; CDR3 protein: ASSESSSHEQF
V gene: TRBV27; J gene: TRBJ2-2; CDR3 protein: ASSFGVGTGELF
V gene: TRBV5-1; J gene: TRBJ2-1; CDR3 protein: ASSSRTRNAYNEQF
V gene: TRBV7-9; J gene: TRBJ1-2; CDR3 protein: ASSLSYEGGYT
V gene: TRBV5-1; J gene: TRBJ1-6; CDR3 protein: ASSLDMGVNSPLH
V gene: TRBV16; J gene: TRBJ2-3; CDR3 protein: ASSQDRRQGGADTQY
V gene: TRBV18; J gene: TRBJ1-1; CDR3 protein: ASSPQVRRLNTEAF
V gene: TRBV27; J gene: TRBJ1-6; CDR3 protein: ASGRGSSYNSPLH
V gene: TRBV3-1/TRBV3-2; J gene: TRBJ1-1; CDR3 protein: ASSLTPHRAHTEAF